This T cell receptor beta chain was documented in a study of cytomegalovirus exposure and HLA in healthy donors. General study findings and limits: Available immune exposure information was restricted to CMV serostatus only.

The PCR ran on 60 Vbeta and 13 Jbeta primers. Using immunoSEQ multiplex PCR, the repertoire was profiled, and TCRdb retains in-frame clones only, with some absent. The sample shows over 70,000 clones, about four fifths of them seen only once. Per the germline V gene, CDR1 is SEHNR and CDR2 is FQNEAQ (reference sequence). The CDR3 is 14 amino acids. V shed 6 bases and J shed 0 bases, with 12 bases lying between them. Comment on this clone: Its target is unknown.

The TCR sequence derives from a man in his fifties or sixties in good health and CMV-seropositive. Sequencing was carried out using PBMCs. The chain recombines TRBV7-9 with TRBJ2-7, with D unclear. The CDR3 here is CASSPDISSYEQYF. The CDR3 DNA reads TGTGCCAGCAGTCCCGACATTAGCTCCTACGAGCAGTACTTC.